A single sample gave rise to the 20 T cell receptor beta chains below, sequenced in a study of CD4 T cells in relation to SARS-CoV-2 and coronaviruses. No antigen is known for these receptors. Sequenced by immunoSEQ multiplex PCR; TCRdb stores in-frame clones only, minus some. The data hold about 29,000 clones, with around 72% observed a single time. The unexposed donors gave CD4+ T cells in about 2010-2018, prior to COVID-19. After approximately ten days of culture, CD4+ T cells were isolated. Input material: CD4+ T cells from PBMCs, cultured in vitro. The receptors were sampled from a human donor in good health.

This clone has just a few counts. The chain recombines TRBV7-9 with TRBJ1-2; D remains ambiguous. Germline CDR1 is SEHNR and CDR2 is FQNEAQ (reference sequence). The V gene lost 5 bases and the J gene lost 8 bases, with 15 bases spanning the gap. This CDR3 spans 13 amino acids. CDR3 coding DNA: TGTGCCAGCAGCCCCTTGGCCCGCGGAGGCTACACCTTC. Amino acid sequence: CASSPLARGGYTF.

This chain uses TRBV7-2 with TRBJ1-1, with D possibly matching TRBD1 (6 bases). This CDR3 comprises 14 residues. Trimming pared 5 bases from V and 0 bases from J, leaving 10 bases between. The germline V gene has CDR1 SGHTA and CDR2 FQGNSA. The CDR3 loop is CASSIGQLNTEAFF. In DNA form, the CDR3 reads TGTGCCAGCAGCATAGGACAGCTGAACACTGAAGCTTTCTTT. Together with reference TRBV7-2 and TRBJ1-1, the CDR3 gives the full variable domain: GAGVSQSPSNKVTEKGKDVELRCDPISGHTALYWYRQSLGQGLEFLIYFQGNSAPDKSGLPSDRFSAERTGGSVSTLTIQRTQQEDSAVYLCASSIGQLNTEAFFGQGTRLTVV.

In DNA form, the CDR3 reads TGTGCCAGCAGTACCGTAAGGTACAATGAGCAGTTCTTC. Translated: CASSTVRYNEQFF. This sequence joins TRBV6-5 and TRBJ2-1, with D unclear. The V and J ends lost 5 bases and 4 bases respectively, with 9 bases between them. Germline V gene lookup returns CDR1 MNHEY and CDR2 SVGAGI. The CDR3 covers 13 residues.

The chain is built from TRBV14 and TRBJ1-4; no reliable D call. Germline V lookup: CDR1 SGHDN, CDR2 FVKESK. The CDR3 runs 14 residues. The ends were cut back, 5 bases at V and 6 bases at J, with 13 bases in the middle. The CDR3 loop is CASSSRLYDEKLFF. CDR3 in DNA: TGTGCCAGCAGCTCGAGGCTCTACGATGAAAAACTGTTTTTT.

This chain uses TRBV18 with TRBJ2-1; D unresolved. The length of the CDR3 is 15 residues. The V end was cut by 6 bases, the J end by 9 bases, with 21 bases between. Germline V CDR1 and CDR2: KGHSH, LQKENI. The CDR3 DNA reads as TGTGCCAGCTCCGCGAATCGTGAGACCTTCGGTGAGCAGTTCTTC. Residues: CASSANRETFGEQFF. The full variable domain, completed using reference TRBV18 and TRBJ2-1, is NAGVMQNPRHLVRRRGQEARLRCSPMKGHSHVYWYRQLPEEGLKFMVYLQKENIIDESGMPKERFSAEFPKEGPSILRIQQVVRGDSAAYFCASSANRETFGEQFFGPGTRLTVL.

The chain carries TRBV7-2 and TRBJ2-1; D not certain. The V gene lost 2 bases and the J gene lost 8 bases, with 7 bases spanning the gap. CDR3 length equals 12 residues. CDR1 is SGHTA, CDR2 FQGNSA, per germline. The CDR3 reads CASSLYGDEQFF. For the CDR3, the DNA is TGTGCCAGCAGCTTATATGGGGATGAGCAGTTCTTC.

The CDR3 loop reads CASRLTGAGELFF. The DNA for the CDR3 is TGTGCCAGCAGATTAACAGGGGCCGGGGAGCTGTTTTTT. V is TRBV6-4 and J is TRBJ2-2; 7 bases are a match to TRBD1. The CDR3 contains 13 residues. Germline CDR1 reads MRHNA; CDR2 reads SNTAGT. The J segment lost 6 bases and the V segment lost 6 bases, leaving 4 bases of the junction unmatched.

The CDR3 sequence: CASSDYTGGTEAFF. The CDR3 nucleotides are TGTGCCAGTAGTGATTACACAGGGGGCACTGAAGCTTTCTTT. The chain carries TRBV19 and TRBJ1-1; 8 nucleotides line up with TRBD1. J gave up 4 bases and V 5 bases, and 6 bases lay outside the gene matches. The CDR3 loop spans 14 amino acids. Germline CDR1 LNHDA, CDR2 SQIVND (reference sequence).

The rearrangement joins TRBV19 to TRBJ1-5; a weak D match, TRBD1 (5 bases). V was trimmed by 3 bases and J by 4 bases, leaving 13 bases between them. Germline CDR1 LNHDA, CDR2 SQIVND (reference sequence). The CDR3 is 15 amino acids. CDR3 loop: CASSIPSTGNQPQHF. Written as DNA, the CDR3 is TGTGCCAGTAGTATCCCATCAACAGGAAATCAGCCCCAGCATTTT.

This rearrangement joins TRBV5-6 to TRBJ2-2; no reliable D call. Trimming pared 0 bases from V and 6 bases from J, leaving 9 bases between. The germline V gene has CDR1 SGHDT and CDR2 YYEEEE. CDR3 size: 14 residues. DNA for the CDR3: TGTGCCAGCAGCTTGGCGATGTCGTCCGGGGAGCTGTTTTTT. Translated: CASSLAMSSGELFF.

The chain combines TRBV6-6 with TRBJ1-4, with D maybe TRBD1 (5 bases). CDR1 is MNHNY and CDR2 is SVGAGI in the germline V gene (reference sequence). The V end lost 5 bases, the J end lost 7 bases, and 11 bases lay between the germline ends. The length of the CDR3 is 13 residues. The CDR3 DNA reads TGTGCCAGCAGTACGGGGGGGGTTGAAAAACTGTTTTTT. Translated, it gives CASSTGGVEKLFF.

This clone was seen only a few times. This sequence joins TRBV7-9 and TRBJ1-4; D unresolved. This CDR3 is built from 11 residues. Trimming pared 5 bases from V and 12 bases from J, leaving 10 bases between. Germline V lookup: CDR1 SEHNR, CDR2 FQNEAQ (reference sequence). As DNA, the CDR3 is TGTGCCAGCAGCCGGGCTTTGGAACTGTTTTTT. It yields the protein CASSRALELFF.

The chain's CDR3 is CASSPGTERTGELFF. DNA for the CDR3: TGTGCCAGCTCCCCCGGGACGGAAAGAACCGGGGAGCTGTTTTTT. V and J are TRBV18 and TRBJ2-2, with D possibly called TRBD1 or TRBD2 (5 bases each). The CDR3 has 15 residues. The V and J ends lost 6 bases and 5 bases respectively, with 16 bases between them. Germline-derived CDR1 and CDR2 are KGHSH and LQKENI.

The J gene is TRBJ1-5, the V gene TRBV3-1 (or the pseudogene TRBV3-2); tentative D call: TRBD1 (5 bases). The CDR3 length is 14 residues. Between the trimmed V and J ends, which lost 0 bases and 5 bases, there was a span of 8 bases. The germline gives CDR1 LGHDT, CDR2 YNNKEL (reference sequence). The CDR3 sequence: CASSQELGDQPQHF. The CDR3, as DNA: TGTGCCAGCAGCCAAGAGTTAGGGGATCAGCCCCAGCATTTT.

The V call is TRBV10-2, the J call TRBJ1-4; no reliable D call. There are 16 residues in the CDR3. CDR1 WSHSY and CDR2 SAAADI come from the germline V gene. Deletions cut 4 bases from V and 0 bases from J, with 12 bases between. The CDR3 sequence: CASSGGVSTTNEKLFF. CDR3 nucleotides: TGCGCCAGCAGTGGCGGGGTGAGCACAACTAATGAAAAACTGTTTTTT.

This chain links TRBV30 with TRBJ2-5; D unclear. The CDR3 totals 16 residues. V lost 2 bases and J lost 2, with 18 bases in between. Germline CDR1 GTSNPN, CDR2 SVGIG (reference sequence). Here the CDR3 DNA reads TGTGCCTGGAGTCCCCTAGGAGCGCCTTCTCAAGAGACCCAGTACTTC. It is translated as CAWSPLGAPSQETQYF.

This clone was seen more than once but under ten times. This chain joins TRBV7-8 and TRBJ2-2, with D perhaps matching TRBD1 or TRBD2 (5 bases each). This CDR3 is 14 amino acids long. V was pared by 4 bases and J by 6 bases, with 12 bases between. Germline CDR1 and CDR2: SGHVS and FQNEAQ. CDR3 DNA sequence: TGTGCCAGCAGCTCGTATCAGGGACCCGGGGAGCTGTTTTTT. This translates into CASSSYQGPGELFF. The complete variable domain, with remaining parts taken from reference TRBV7-8 and TRBJ2-2, reads GAGVSQSPRYKVAKRGQDVALRCDPISGHVSLFWYQQALGQGPEFLTYFQNEAQLDKSGLPSDRFFAERPEGSVSTLKIQRTQQEDSAVYLCASSSYQGPGELFFGEGSRLTVL.

The chain carries TRBV7-9 and TRBJ2-1, with TRBD1 matching over 11 bases. CDR1 and CDR2 (germline): SEHNR, FQNEAQ (reference sequence). With V trimmed by 4 bases and J by 7 bases, 6 bases remained unmatched. The length of the CDR3 is 15 residues. The CDR3: CASSSGQGASNEQFF. The CDR3 nucleotides read TGTGCCAGCAGCTCCGGACAGGGGGCATCGAATGAGCAGTTCTTC.

The rearrangement uses TRBV7-8 and TRBJ1-6, with 9 bases fitting TRBD1. Germline trimming cut 3 bases from V and 9 bases from J; bases unmatched to any gene: 6. CDR3 length equals 15 residues. Germline CDR1 is SGHVS and CDR2 is FQNEAQ. CDR3 residues: CASSFSGQGFSPLHF. Written as DNA, the CDR3 is TGTGCCAGCAGCTTCAGCGGACAGGGGTTTTCACCCCTCCACTTT.

The chain is built from TRBV12-5 and TRBJ2-2, with a weak D call TRBD1 (5 bases). V shed 4 bases and J shed 6 bases, with 6 bases lying between them. The CDR3 length is 12 residues. Germline V gene data show CDR1 as LGHNT and CDR2 as FRNRAP. The CDR3 loop reads CASGSRAGELFF. The CDR3 DNA sequence: TGTGCTAGTGGTTCCAGGGCCGGGGAGCTGTTTTTT.